Listed below are T cell receptor beta chains from one sample, sequenced in a study of blood T cell repertoires in COVID-19. TCRdb's copy holds only in-frame clones and misses some; the assay was immunoSEQ multiplex PCR. The table lists fewer than 15,000 clones, roughly 90% of them singletons, with 51% in the top ten. The sequencing input was peripheral blood. Receptor source: an elderly man with acute or convalescent COVID-19. The CDR3 runs from the conserved cysteine through the conserved F or W. The D gene is left open where the match is weak. Clone size appears in some rows only: once, few, many, or a class for an expanded clone.

v_gene,d_gene,j_gene,abundance,CDR3aa,CDR3nt
TRBV5-1,.,TRBJ2-7,once,CASSLDREYEQYF,TGCGCCAGCAGCTTGGACAGAGAGTACGAGCAGTACTTC
TRBV5-1,.,TRBJ1-2,.,CASSLGQGVGGYTF,TGCGCCAGCAGCTTGGGCCAGGGTGTGGGTGGCTACACCTTC
TRBV6-5,TRBD1,TRBJ1-1,.,CASTRQGYTEAFF,TGTGCCAGCACCCGACAGGGCTACACTGAAGCTTTCTTT
TRBV27,TRBD1,TRBJ1-1,.,CASSLSPAGGSGTEAFF,TGTGCCAGCAGTTTATCGCCGGCAGGGGGCAGTGGCACTGAAGCTTTCTTT
TRBV11-2,TRBD1,TRBJ1-4,.,CASSRGQLNEKLFF,TGTGCCAGCAGCCGGGGACAGCTCAATGAAAAACTGTTTTTT
TRBV6-5,.,TRBJ2-5,once,CASSTRQLGQETQYF,TGTGCCAGCAGTACCAGACAGCTGGGCCAAGAGACCCAGTACTTC
TRBV9,.,TRBJ2-1,.,CASSVGGIPYNEQFF,TGTGCCAGCAGCGTAGGAGGGATCCCCTACAATGAGCAGTTCTTC
TRBV3-1/TRBV3-2,.,TRBJ1-1,.,CASSRQTVNTEAFF,TGTGCCAGCAGCCGCCAGACAGTGAACACTGAAGCTTTCTTT
TRBV3-1/TRBV3-2,TRBD2,TRBJ2-7,.,CASSQKGASGRREQYF,TGTGCCAGCAGCCAAAAAGGGGCTAGCGGGAGGAGGGAGCAGTACTTC
TRBV3-1/TRBV3-2,.,TRBJ2-6,once,CASSQDPGAGANVLTF,TGTGCCAGCAGCCAAGACCCAGGGGCTGGGGCCAACGTCCTGACTTTC
TRBV6-2/TRBV6-3,.,TRBJ1-1,.,CASSYSYMRATEAFF,TGTGCCAGCAGTTACTCGTACATGCGGGCCACTGAAGCTTTCTTT
TRBV5-1,TRBD1,TRBJ1-2,.,CASSLVTGYGYTF,TGCGCCAGCAGCTTGGTGACAGGGTATGGCTACACCTTC
TRBV2,TRBD2,TRBJ2-1,.,CASSEAKGLGNEQFF,TGTGCCAGCAGTGAAGCAAAAGGACTAGGCAATGAGCAGTTCTTC
TRBV7-8,TRBD2,TRBJ2-5,.,CASSLDEISGRAEYF,TGTGCCAGCAGCTTAGATGAGATTAGCGGGAGGGCCGAGTACTTC
TRBV5-4,TRBD1,TRBJ1-4,.,CASSLVGTGHEKLFF,TGTGCCAGCAGCTTGGTAGGGACAGGGCATGAAAAACTGTTTTTT
TRBV5-1,.,TRBJ1-2,.,CASSSGGQYRIGYTF,TGCGCCAGCAGCAGTGGGGGCCAATACAGGATCGGCTACACCTTC
TRBV27,TRBD2,TRBJ2-2,once,CASSCQLAGGNTGELFF,TGTGCCAGCAGTTGTCAACTAGCGGGGGGGAACACCGGGGAGCTGTTTTTT